A single sample gave rise to the 32 T cell receptor beta chains below, sequenced in a study of cytomegalovirus exposure and HLA in healthy donors. A multiplex PCR was run with 60 Vbeta primers and 13 Jbeta primers. Sequenced by immunoSEQ multiplex PCR; TCRdb stores in-frame clones only, minus some. The sample includes some 110,000 clones, 8% to 10% of them seen just once. The sequencing input was PBMCs. Receptors were obtained from a man aged 30 to 39 in good health and CMV-seronegative.

In DNA, the CDR3 is TGTGCCAGCAGCTTTAGTCGAGAAGAGGTTGCCGCGCAGTTCTTC. As protein: CASSFSREEVAAQFF. V and J are TRBV7-2 and TRBJ2-1; D is unclear. V dropped 3 bases and J dropped 12 bases, with 21 bases sitting between them. The germline V gene has CDR1 SGHTA and CDR2 FQGNSA. The CDR3 is 15 residues long.

This clone has a handful of counts. The chain is built from TRBV7-9 and TRBJ2-7, with D perhaps TRBD2 (6 bases). Trimming removed 4 bases at V and 6 bases at J, with 22 bases between. Germline CDR1 reads SEHNR; CDR2 reads FQNEAQ (reference sequence). The CDR3 totals 16 residues. The CDR3 spells CASSSTGGTISIEQYF. The CDR3 DNA reads as TGTGCCAGCAGCTCAACGGGCGGGACGATTAGTATCGAGCAGTACTTC.

V usage is TRBV5-4 and J usage is TRBJ2-7, with D possibly TRBD1 on 5 matching bases. V lost 0 bases and J 0 bases, leaving 7 bases between the germline ends. Germline loops: CDR1 SGHNT, CDR2 YYREEE (reference sequence). This CDR3 has 14 residues. The CDR3 nucleotides read TGTGCCAGCAGCTTGGCACAGGACTCCTACGAGCAGTACTTC. This sequence encodes CASSLAQDSYEQYF.

J is TRBJ2-1 and V is TRBV30; TRBD1 matches at 10 bases. The germline CDR1 and CDR2 sequences are GTSNPN and SVGIG (reference sequence). With 2 bases clipped from V and 10 bases from J, the junction kept 5 bases outside the gene matches. CDR3 length: 13 residues. CDR3 nucleotide sequence: TGTGCCTGGAGTTTGGGACAGGGGAAGGAGCAGTTCTTC. It specifies CAWSLGQGKEQFF.

J is TRBJ2-5 and V is TRBV28; 8 bases map to TRBD1. The CDR3 is 14 amino acids. V lost 4 bases, J lost 5 bases, and 6 bases stayed unmatched. The germline CDR1 and CDR2 sequences are MDHEN and SYDVKM. The CDR3 DNA reads as TGTGCCAGCAGTTACACAGGGGGTCGGGAGACCCAGTACTTC. Its protein product is CASSYTGGRETQYF.

This clone was observed a handful of times. The genes are TRBV4-2 and TRBJ1-5; D uncertain. Germline V gene sequence: CDR1 LGHNA, CDR2 YNFKEQ. CDR3 length equals 15 residues. Trimming stripped 2 bases from V and 1 base from J, with 9 bases between. Here the CDR3 reads CASSQSGGSNQPQHF. For the CDR3, the DNA is TGTGCCAGCAGCCAATCCGGAGGGAGCAATCAGCCCCAGCATTTT.

This sequence joins TRBV19 and TRBJ2-1, with 10 bases identical to TRBD1. The CDR3 contains 15 residues. Losses at the gene ends were 4 bases for V and 5 bases for J; bases not matched to a gene: 5. Germline V gives CDR1 LNHDA, CDR2 SQIVND (reference sequence). The CDR3 sequence: CASSTRQGANNEQFF. The CDR3 DNA reads TGTGCCAGTAGTACGAGACAGGGGGCAAACAATGAGCAGTTCTTC.

This clone was picked up a small number of times. This chain connects TRBV28 to TRBJ2-6; the D gene is possibly TRBD1 (5 bases). From germline, CDR1 is MDHEN and CDR2 SYDVKM. V was clipped by 6 bases and J by 0 bases, with 9 bases between them. The CDR3 runs 15 residues. The CDR3 loop reads CASSQGSSGANVLTF. In DNA, the CDR3 is TGTGCCAGCAGCCAGGGTAGCTCTGGGGCCAACGTCCTGACTTTC.

The CDR3 is CASSAAPGIDEQYF. CDR3 in DNA: TGTGCCAGCAGCGCAGCCCCGGGTATCGACGAGCAGTACTTC. This chain joins TRBV9 and TRBJ2-7; D is unclear. V lost 3 bases and J 5 bases, leaving 15 bases between the germline ends. CDR3 size: 14 residues. Germline V gene sequence: CDR1 SGDLS, CDR2 YYNGEE.

This clone showed up just a few times. CDR3: CASSQNRGHSPLHF. The CDR3 DNA is TGTGCCAGCAGCCAAAACAGGGGTCATTCACCCCTCCACTTT. The chain uses TRBV13 and TRBJ1-6; the match to TRBD1 covers 7 bases. The germline CDR1 and CDR2 sequences are PRHDT and FYEKMQ (reference sequence). The CDR3 sequence is 14 residues long. V shed 5 bases, J shed 8 bases, and the junction held 6 bases outside the gene matches.

This clone has only a few counts. This chain connects TRBV6-1 to TRBJ2-1, with TRBD1 matching over 7 bases. Germline CDR1 and CDR2: MNHNS and SASEGT. Germline trimming cut 3 bases from V and 6 bases from J; bases unmatched to any gene: 11. The CDR3 length is 16 residues. CDR3 sequence: CASSESLGQLSNEQFF. DNA of the CDR3: TGTGCCAGCAGTGAGTCGTTGGGACAGCTAAGCAATGAGCAGTTCTTC.

The chain links TRBV19 to TRBJ1-5; 7 bases line up with TRBD1. Per germline, CDR1 LNHDA and CDR2 SQIVND (reference sequence). The CDR3 spans 13 residues. The ends lost 5 bases at V and 11 bases at J; junction bases unmatched: 9. CDR3: CASSPTRQGTQHF. The CDR3 nucleotides are TGTGCCAGTAGTCCCACCCGACAGGGAACCCAGCATTTT.

The chain recombines TRBV4-1 with TRBJ2-7; 10 nucleotides agree with TRBD2. The CDR3 has 16 residues. Trimming cost V 4 bases and J 0 bases; bases outside gene matches: 6. Germline CDR1 MGHRA, CDR2 YSYEKL. The CDR3 sequence: CASSPHGTSASYEQYF. CDR3 sequence (DNA): TGCGCCAGCAGCCCCCACGGGACTAGCGCCTCCTACGAGCAGTACTTC.

This chain uses TRBV7-9 with TRBJ2-3, with 9 bases identical to TRBD1. The CDR3 loop spans 16 amino acids. Germline V gene sequence: CDR1 SEHNR, CDR2 FQNEAQ (reference sequence). V was clipped by 5 bases and J by 9 bases; unmatched bases: 15. The CDR3 nucleotides read TGTGCCAGCAGCATAACCGGGACAGGGAAAGTTGGGACGCAGTATTTT. Its translation is CASSITGTGKVGTQYF.

The V and J genes are TRBV19 and TRBJ2-3; 12 positions agree with TRBD2. The CDR3 spans 16 residues. Germline CDR1 is LNHDA and CDR2 is SQIVND (reference sequence). V shed 5 bases and J 4 bases; nucleotides not matched to a gene: 7. The CDR3 DNA reads as TGTGCCAGTAGTTTATCTAGCGGGAGGGCTTCAGATACGCAGTATTTT. Its protein is CASSLSSGRASDTQYF.

This sequence joins TRBV5-4 and TRBJ1-1; TRBD1 might be the D (6 bases). There are 15 residues in the CDR3. V lost 2 bases and J lost 5, with 16 bases in between. Germline values: CDR1 SGHNT, CDR2 YYREEE (reference sequence). CDR3 loop: CASSLRSGELTEAFF. The CDR3 DNA is TGTGCCAGCAGCTTACGGTCAGGGGAATTAACTGAAGCTTTCTTT.

This clone came up a few times. The rearrangement links TRBV27 to TRBJ1-5; D ambiguous. V lost 6 bases, J lost 4 bases, and 22 bases lay in between. CDR1 is MNHEY and CDR2 is SMNVEV in the germline V gene (reference sequence). CDR3 length: 17 residues. This CDR3 reads CASRETTRFKGNQPQHF. CDR3 in DNA: TGTGCCAGCAGGGAGACCACTAGGTTTAAGGGTAATCAGCCCCAGCATTTT.

The chain uses TRBV15 and TRBJ1-4; 7 positions match TRBD1. The V gene end was trimmed by 0 bases and the J gene end by 3 bases; junction bases not matched to a gene: 4. The CDR3 totals 16 residues. Looked up from germline, CDR1 is LNHNV and CDR2 is YYDKDF (reference sequence). The CDR3 reads CATSRDRGVSNEKLFF. In DNA, the CDR3 is TGTGCCACCAGCAGAGACAGGGGGGTTTCTAATGAAAAACTGTTTTTT.

This clone was counted only a few times. The chain is built from TRBV14 and TRBJ2-2; D remains ambiguous. Germline V gene data show CDR1 as SGHDN and CDR2 as FVKESK. CDR3 size: 13 residues. V was trimmed by 3 bases and J by 8 bases, leaving 10 bases between them. CDR3 in amino acids: CASSHFPSGELFF. The CDR3 nucleotides read TGTGCCAGCAGCCATTTCCCATCAGGGGAGCTGTTTTTT.

This rearrangement joins TRBV12-5 to TRBJ2-5; D remains ambiguous. The closer fit of TRBJ2-7 to the DNA end suggests the J call may be wrong. CDR1 is LGHNT and CDR2 is FRNRAP in the germline V gene. The CDR3 extends over 13 amino acids. This CDR3 reads CASGLESSYEQYF. CDR3 bases: TGTGCTAGTGGTTTGGAGAGCTCCTACGAGCAGTACTTC.

The chain joins TRBV11-3 to TRBJ2-7; D possibly corresponds to TRBD2 (5 bases). Trimming shortened V by 5 bases and J by 0 bases, and 14 bases separated the two germline ends. This CDR3 region has 15 residues. Germline loops: CDR1 SGHNT, CDR2 YENEEA. CDR3 loop: CASSLRGGSSYEQYF. The CDR3, as DNA: TGTGCCAGCAGCCTACGGGGTGGGAGCTCCTACGAGCAGTACTTC.

The V call is TRBV7-9, the J call TRBJ2-5; weak D call: TRBD1 (6 bases). Trimming removed 10 bases at V and 2 bases at J, with 20 bases between. The length of the CDR3 is 15 residues. Germline V gene data show CDR1 as SEHNR and CDR2 as FQNEAQ (reference sequence). The CDR3 spells CAIKPETGPQETQYF. For the CDR3, the DNA is TGTGCCATCAAACCCGAGACAGGTCCACAAGAGACCCAGTACTTC.

The chain links TRBV9 to TRBJ1-2; no firm D call. V was pared by 3 bases and J by 4 bases, with 13 bases between. CDR3 length: 14 residues. In germline, CDR1 is SGDLS, CDR2 YYNGEE. CDR3 nucleotides: TGTGCCAGCAGCGAAGCAGCGGGAGGCTATGGCTACACCTTC. It encodes CASSEAAGGYGYTF. The whole variable domain, filled in from reference TRBV9 and TRBJ1-2, reads DSGVTQTPKHLITATGQRVTLRCSPRSGDLSVYWYQQSLDQGLQFLIQYYNGEERAKGNILERFSAQQFPDLHSELNLSSLELGDSALYFCASSEAAGGYGYTFGSGTRLTVV.

Here the CDR3 reads CAWKIEGVYEQYF. CDR3 DNA: TGTGCCTGGAAAATAGAGGGAGTCTACGAGCAGTACTTC. The chain couples TRBV30 to TRBJ2-7, with a possible D match to TRBD2 (5 bases). Trimming stripped 4 bases from V and 3 bases from J, with 13 bases between. The CDR3 is 13 amino acids. Germline CDR1 GTSNPN, CDR2 SVGIG (reference sequence). Full variable domain (rest looked up from reference TRBV30 and TRBJ2-7): SQTIHQWPATLVQPVGSPLSLECTVEGTSNPNLYWYRQAAGRGLQLLFYSVGIGQISSEVPQNLSASRPQDRQFILSSKKLLLSDSGFYLCAWKIEGVYEQYFGPGTRLTVT.

This chain connects TRBV7-3 to TRBJ2-3; D possibly corresponds to TRBD2 (6 bases). Trimming removed 5 bases from V and 4 bases from J, with 16 bases in between. Per germline, CDR1 SGHTA and CDR2 FQGTGA. The CDR3 is 15 amino acids. This CDR3 is CASSPGLALADTQYF. CDR3 nucleotide sequence: TGTGCCAGCAGCCCGGGACTGGCCCTAGCAGATACGCAGTATTTT. The whole variable domain, filled in from reference TRBV7-3 and TRBJ2-3, reads GAGVSQTPSNKVTEKGKYVELRCDPISGHTALYWYRQSLGQGPEFLIYFQGTGAADDSGLPNDRFFAVRPEGSVSTLKIQRTERGDSAVYLCASSPGLALADTQYFGPGTRLTVL.

This clone occurred a few times. The gene calls are TRBV19 and TRBJ1-5; D gene ambiguous. The CDR3 length is 13 residues. The V end lost 0 bases, the J end lost 10 bases, and 10 bases lay between the germline ends. Germline V lookup: CDR1 LNHDA, CDR2 SQIVND (reference sequence). The CDR3 sequence is CASSIDREQPQHF. DNA for the CDR3: TGTGCCAGTAGTATAGATCGGGAGCAACCCCAGCATTTT.

This clone has more than one count but fewer than ten. The rearrangement uses TRBV5-1 and TRBJ1-1, with D possibly TRBD1 on 6 matching bases. The V and J ends lost 0 bases and 4 bases respectively, with 10 bases between them. Germline V CDR1 and CDR2: SGHRS, YFSETQ. The CDR3 runs 14 residues. The CDR3 is CASSLGDRSTEAFF. The CDR3 DNA reads TGCGCCAGCAGCTTGGGTGACAGGAGCACTGAAGCTTTCTTT.

The table lists this clone with a few counts. The missing conserved phenylalanine or tryptophan at the end of this CDR3 makes a read error likely. This chain links TRBV27 with TRBJ1-2; tentatively, D is TRBD1 (5 bases). CDR1 is MNHEY, CDR2 SMNVEV, per germline (reference sequence). V was cut by 5 bases and J by 4 bases, with 14 bases left in between. CDR3 length equals 14 residues. The CDR3 coding sequence is TGTGCCAGCAGTGCCTCTGGGACTGCCTATGGCTACACCGTC. Encoded protein: CASSASGTAYGYTV.

This sequence joins TRBV10-3 and TRBJ2-7, with D possibly being TRBD2 (6 bases). The CDR3 length is 15 residues. Germline values: CDR1 ENHRY, CDR2 SYGVKD. Trimming shortened V by 4 bases and J by 6 bases, and 19 bases separated the two germline ends. The CDR3 protein is CAISGGGRGDGEQYF. CDR3 coding DNA: TGTGCCATCAGTGGTGGCGGGCGGGGAGACGGCGAGCAGTACTTC.

This clone has only a few counts. This chain joins TRBV5-1 and TRBJ1-2, with 8 bases fitting TRBD1. This CDR3 is 13 amino acids long. The V gene's germline CDR1 is SGHRS and CDR2 YFSETQ. The trim removed 0 bases at V and 6 bases at J, leaving 1 base unmatched. The CDR3, as DNA: TGCGCCAGCAGCTTGGAGGGACAGGATGGCTACACCTTC. It codes for CASSLEGQDGYTF.

The rearrangement links TRBV29-1 to TRBJ2-6; D remains ambiguous. With 6 bases removed from V and 2 bases from J, the gap between germline ends came to 11 bases. Looked up from germline, CDR1 is SQVTM and CDR2 is ANQGSEA. The CDR3 is made up of 14 amino acids. The CDR3 protein is CSVYVGAGANVLTF. The CDR3 DNA reads as TGCAGCGTCTACGTAGGAGCTGGGGCCAACGTCCTGACTTTC.

This clone has a handful of counts. The chain employs TRBV28 and TRBJ1-2; 9 bases are shared with TRBD1. Germline V lookup: CDR1 MDHEN, CDR2 SYDVKM. V shed 4 bases and J 6 bases; nucleotides not matched to a gene: 3. CDR3 size: 13 residues. CDR3 loop: CASSWGQGNGYTF. DNA for the CDR3: TGTGCCAGCAGTTGGGGACAGGGAAATGGCTACACCTTC.